This T cell receptor (beta chain) came from a study of T cells in Graves' hyperthyroidism and ophthalmopathy. Across the whole study: Peripheral blood was taken when the disease was first diagnosed, before any treatment began.

The TCR beta CDR3 regions underwent amplification using RNA transcripts as the source. HTBI primers were the set used in a first-round RT-PCR of the TCR CDR3. From the multiplex PCR reads, TCRdb called clonotypes with MiXCR, one entry per CDR3 protein. The table shows some 550,000 distinct CDR3 sequences, with more than 15% occurring only once. General study results and limits: The majority of expanded thyroid clonotypes above 0.001 also appeared in blood.

This clonotype was counted at least ten times. Its antigen is not known. The clonotype originates from a woman aged 35 to 49 with Graves' ophthalmopathy. The sample taken for sequencing was blood.

In DNA form, the CDR3 reads TGTGCCAGCAGCCTCATGGGCGAGACCCAGTACTTC. This codes for CASSLMGETQYF. The rearrangement uses TRBV7-9 and TRBJ2-5; D call uncertain. The V gene's germline CDR1 is SEHNR and CDR2 FQNEAQ (reference sequence). The CDR3 extends over 12 amino acids. The V end lost 5 bases, the J end lost 5 bases, and 9 bases lay between the germline ends.